This TCR beta chain was recovered during a study of T-cell reconstitution after alpha-beta-depleted transplantation in children. Construction of the TCRbeta library involved unique molecular identifiers. TCRdb independently ran MiXCR on the PCR reads; one entry per CDR3 protein. The sample contains around 500,000 distinct CDR3 sequences, approximately 12% of which appear only once. The CDR3 contains 12 residues. The germline V and J ends were trimmed by 6 bases and 3 bases, with 9 bases remaining between them. Germline V gene lookup returns CDR1 MNHEY and CDR2 SMNVEV (reference sequence). The sample was PBMCs from the stem cell graft donor, taken from the stem cell graft. This clonotype was obtained from a human donor who donated a stem cell graft to a child with combined immunodeficiency. The genes are TRBV27 and TRBJ2-7, with TRBD2 as a possible D gene (5 bases). The CDR3 nucleotides are TGTGCCAGCAGGTCCGGGAACTACGAGCAGTACTTC. Amino acids: CASRSGNYEQYF.